This T cell receptor (beta chain) was recovered during a study of early T cells in non-severe SARS-CoV-2 infection (dated by TCRdb to 2020 to 2022). Broadly, across the study: Because TCR sequencing was done on bulk RNA from unsorted whole blood, the alpha and beta chains could not be paired. The research as a whole found: VDJdb matching was skewed toward anti-spike CD8 responses and likely underestimated virus-specific expansions, missing private and CD4 specificities.

The study was a case-control design nested within a healthcare worker cohort in London, UK, with weekly nasopharyngeal swab PCR tests and blood sampling. Between 23 and 31 March 2020, the week of the UK lockdown, healthcare workers were enrolled and then followed up weekly for as long as 16 weeks. Taken from cysteine to phenylalanine, the CDR3 has 16 residues. Kept here is only the CDR3 DNA, which spans 48 bases and is read in frame from base 1. CDR1 MDHEN and CDR2 SYDVKM were looked up in the germline V gene. V drops 6 bases and J drops 1 base, leaving 18 bases in between. This clonotype has a count of ten or more. Its binding antigen is unknown. Within one base of it there is no much larger clone, and no base qualities were kept. Library preparation used 5' RACE. The sequencing machine was a NextSeq 500. In the TCR library protocol, unique molecular identifiers were attached to individual cDNA molecules to correct for PCR bias and sequencing error. Both TCR alpha and beta chains were sequenced, and tight co-correlation was observed between alpha and beta sequence abundances in each sample. In the source study's methods: Decombinator V4 was used to perform V gene, J gene and CDR3 annotation of TCR sequences. Expanded TCRs were defined as changing significantly between any two time points under a Poisson model with p below 0.0001. TCR abundances were normalised to the total number of TCRs sequenced per sample and were expressed as counts per million. TRAV1-2 paired with TRAJ12, TRAJ20 or TRAJ33 defined MAIT TCRs, while TRAV10 paired with TRAJ18 defined iNKT TCRs. VDJdb, accessed 1 November 2021, was searched for CMV, EBV and SARS-CoV-2 annotated TCRs, excluding TCRs annotated for multiple antigens. TCRdb trimmed the raw reads at Q25, called clones with MiXCR and kept productive beta chains. Rows with one shared CDR3 protein collapse into an entry with the most common genes and DNA. These V and J calls are TCRdb output, not the study's own analysis. This sample lists tens of thousands of distinct CDR3 sequences; 9% to 10% were detected once. Jointly, the top ten make up 9.5% to 15% of the sample.

This TCR derives from an adult who was a healthcare worker with PCR-confirmed SARS-CoV-2 infection or an uninfected control (not recorded which). The sequence links TRBV28 to TRBJ1-1; the D gene cannot be named for sure. Sequenced material: whole blood. The DNA reads TGTGCCAGCAGGACCGAGACTCCGAGAAGGAACACTGAAGCTTTCTTT. Its protein product is CASRTETPRRNTEAFF.